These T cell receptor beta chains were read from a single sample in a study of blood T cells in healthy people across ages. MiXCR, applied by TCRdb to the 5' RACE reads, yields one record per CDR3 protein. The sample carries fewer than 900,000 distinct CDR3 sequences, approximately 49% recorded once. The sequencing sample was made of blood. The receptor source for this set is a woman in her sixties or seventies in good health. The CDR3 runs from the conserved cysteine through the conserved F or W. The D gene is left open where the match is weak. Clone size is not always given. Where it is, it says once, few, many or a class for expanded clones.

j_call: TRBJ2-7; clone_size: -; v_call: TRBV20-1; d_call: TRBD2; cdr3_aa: CSARPRTRRYEQYF; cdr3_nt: TGCAGTGCTAGACCGCGGACTAGGCGCTACGAGCAGTACTTC
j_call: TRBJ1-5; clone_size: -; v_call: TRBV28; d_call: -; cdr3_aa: CASRPTGYQPQHF; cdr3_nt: TGTGCCAGCAGACCTACAGGGTATCAGCCCCAGCATTTT
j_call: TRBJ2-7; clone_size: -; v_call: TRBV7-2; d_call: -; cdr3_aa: CASSLDGGRDEQYF; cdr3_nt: TGTGCCAGCAGCTTAGATGGGGGTAGGGACGAGCAGTACTTC
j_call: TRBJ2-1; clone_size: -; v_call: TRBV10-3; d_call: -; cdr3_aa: CAIRGRAGLNEQFF; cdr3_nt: TGTGCCATCAGGGGACGAGCGGGCCTCAATGAGCAGTTCTTC
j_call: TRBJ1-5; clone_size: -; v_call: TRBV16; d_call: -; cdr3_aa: CASSHSYQPQHF; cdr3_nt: TGTGCCAGCAGCCATTCGTATCAGCCCCAGCATTTT
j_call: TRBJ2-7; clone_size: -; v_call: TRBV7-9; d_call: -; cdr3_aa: CASRTWDEGYYEQYF; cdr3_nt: TGTGCCAGCAGAACCTGGGACGAAGGATACTACGAGCAGTACTTC
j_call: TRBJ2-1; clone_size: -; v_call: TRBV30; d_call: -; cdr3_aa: CAWVRSGEQFF; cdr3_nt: TGTGCCTGGGTAAGGTCCGGGGAGCAGTTCTTC
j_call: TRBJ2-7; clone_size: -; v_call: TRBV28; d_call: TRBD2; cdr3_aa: CASGLAGDYSYEQYF; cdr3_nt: TGTGCCAGCGGCTTGGCCGGGGACTACTCCTACGAGCAGTACTTC
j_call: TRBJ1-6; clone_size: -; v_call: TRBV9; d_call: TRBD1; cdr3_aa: CASSVWDRGSYNSPLHF; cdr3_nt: TGTGCCAGCAGCGTCTGGGACAGGGGCTCGTATAATTCACCCCTCCACTTT
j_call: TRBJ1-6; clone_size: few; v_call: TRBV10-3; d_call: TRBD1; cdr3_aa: CAISDPRTGGNSPLHF; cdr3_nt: TGTGCCATCAGTGACCCTCGGACAGGGGGAAATTCACCCCTCCACTTT
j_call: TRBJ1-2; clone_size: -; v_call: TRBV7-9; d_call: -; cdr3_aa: CASSLGRPSYGYTF; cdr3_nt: TGTGCCAGCAGCTTAGGACGGCCGTCCTATGGCTACACCTTC
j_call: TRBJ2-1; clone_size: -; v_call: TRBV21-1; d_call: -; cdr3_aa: CASSRRPGPGTSGSSYNEQFF; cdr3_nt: TGTGCCAGCAGCAGACGACCAGGTCCCGGGACTAGCGGGAGCTCCTACAATGAGCAGTTCTTC
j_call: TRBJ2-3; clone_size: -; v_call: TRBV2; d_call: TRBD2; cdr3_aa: CASSASGRGTDTQYF; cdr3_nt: TGTGCCAGCAGTGCTAGCGGGAGAGGGACAGATACGCAGTATTTT
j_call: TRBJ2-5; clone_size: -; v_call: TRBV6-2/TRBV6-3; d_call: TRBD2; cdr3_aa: CASSYYLFGLVQETQYF; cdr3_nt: TGTGCCAGCAGTTATTACCTCTTCGGACTAGTCCAAGAGACCCAGTACTTC
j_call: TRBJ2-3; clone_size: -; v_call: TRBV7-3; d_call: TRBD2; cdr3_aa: CASSQPGTSGRVDTQYF; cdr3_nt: TGTGCCAGCAGCCAACCAGGGACTAGCGGGAGAGTAGATACGCAGTATTTT
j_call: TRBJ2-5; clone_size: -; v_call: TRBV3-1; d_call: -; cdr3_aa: CASSKRRGSYGQYF; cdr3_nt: TGTGCCAGCAGCAAGCGGAGGGGGAGCTACGGGCAGTACTTC
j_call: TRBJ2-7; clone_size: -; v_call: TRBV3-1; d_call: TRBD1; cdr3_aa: CASSQAMRQGFREQYF; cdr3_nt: TGTGCCAGCAGCCAGGCGATGAGACAGGGGTTTCGCGAGCAGTACTTC
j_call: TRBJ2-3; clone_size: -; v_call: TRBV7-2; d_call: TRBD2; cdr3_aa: CASSLAPFTSGITDTQYF; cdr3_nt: TGTGCCAGCAGCTTAGCCCCCTTCACTAGCGGGATCACAGATACGCAGTATTTT
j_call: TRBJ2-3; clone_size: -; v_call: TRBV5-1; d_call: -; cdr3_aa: CASSRGEGHTDTQYF; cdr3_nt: TGCGCCAGCAGCAGGGGGGAGGGACACACAGATACGCAGTATTTT
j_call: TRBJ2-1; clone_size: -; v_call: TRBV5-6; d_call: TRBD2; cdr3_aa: CASSLEVSGFHNEQFF; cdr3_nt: TGTGCCAGCAGCTTGGAGGTTAGCGGGTTCCACAATGAGCAGTTCTTC
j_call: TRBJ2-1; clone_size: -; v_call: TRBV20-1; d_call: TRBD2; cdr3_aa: CSARLAGAVEQFF; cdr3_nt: TGCAGTGCTAGACTAGCGGGAGCAGTTGAGCAGTTCTTC
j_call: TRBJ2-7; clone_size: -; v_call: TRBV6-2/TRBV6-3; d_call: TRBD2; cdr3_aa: CASSYSMGLAAYEQYF; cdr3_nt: TGTGCCAGCAGTTACTCGATGGGACTAGCGGCCTACGAGCAGTACTTC
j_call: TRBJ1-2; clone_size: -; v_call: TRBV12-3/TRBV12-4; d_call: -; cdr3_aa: CASSIDGGFMGDGYTF; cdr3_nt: TGTGCCAGCAGTATCGATGGTGGTTTCATGGGGGATGGCTACACCTTC
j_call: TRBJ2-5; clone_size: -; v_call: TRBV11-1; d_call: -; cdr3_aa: CASSFDRGGATQYF; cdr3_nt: TGTGCCAGCAGCTTCGACCGAGGTGGGGCGACCCAGTACTTC
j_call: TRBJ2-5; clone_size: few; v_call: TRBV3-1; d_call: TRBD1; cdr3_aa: CASSPGTERTQYF; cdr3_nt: TGTGCCAGCAGCCCCGGGACAGAACGAACCCAGTACTTC
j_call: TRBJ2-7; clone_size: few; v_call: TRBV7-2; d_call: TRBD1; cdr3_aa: CASSLGQGTIYEQYF; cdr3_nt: TGTGCCAGCAGCCTCGGACAGGGGACTATCTACGAGCAGTACTTC
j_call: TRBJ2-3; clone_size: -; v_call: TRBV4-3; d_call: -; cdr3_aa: CASSQDEAAGTSTDTQYF; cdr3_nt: TGCGCCAGCAGCCAAGACGAGGCCGCGGGGACTAGCACAGATACGCAGTATTTT
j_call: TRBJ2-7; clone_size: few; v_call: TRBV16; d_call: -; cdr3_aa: CASSQGSELYEQYF; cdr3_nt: TGTGCCAGCAGCCAGGGCAGCGAGTTGTACGAGCAGTACTTC
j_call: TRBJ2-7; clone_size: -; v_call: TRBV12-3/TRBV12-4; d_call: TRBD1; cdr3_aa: CASSRQQGGPYELYF; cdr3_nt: TGTGCCAGCAGCCGTCAACAGGGGGGACCCTACGAGCTGTACTTC
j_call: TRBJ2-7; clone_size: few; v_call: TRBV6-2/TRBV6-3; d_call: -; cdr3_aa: CASSYVNPESYEQYF; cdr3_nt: TGTGCCAGCAGTTACGTGAACCCAGAATCCTACGAGCAGTACTTC
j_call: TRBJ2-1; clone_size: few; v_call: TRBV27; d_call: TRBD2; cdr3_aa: CASKAVRTSGSEDEQFF; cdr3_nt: TGTGCCAGCAAGGCGGTCCGGACTAGCGGGAGTGAGGATGAGCAGTTCTTC
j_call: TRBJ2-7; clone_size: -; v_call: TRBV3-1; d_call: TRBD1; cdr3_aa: CASSQSGQGTYEQYF; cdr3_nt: TGTGCCAGCAGCCAATCGGGACAGGGAACCTACGAGCAGTACTTC
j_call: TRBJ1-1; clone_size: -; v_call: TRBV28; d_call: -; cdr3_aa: CASRLMFAGGNTEAFF; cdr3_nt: TGTGCCAGCAGGTTAATGTTTGCTGGGGGGAACACTGAAGCTTTCTTT
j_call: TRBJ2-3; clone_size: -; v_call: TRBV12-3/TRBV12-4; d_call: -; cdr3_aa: CASSFHEGYTQYF; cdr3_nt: TGTGCCAGCAGTTTCCATGAAGGTTATACGCAGTATTTT
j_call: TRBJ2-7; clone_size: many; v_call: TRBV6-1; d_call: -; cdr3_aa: CASSAYGLNYEQYF; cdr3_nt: TGTGCCAGCAGCGCCTACGGACTGAACTACGAGCAGTACTTC